These 15 T cell receptor beta chains share one sample of origin, sequenced in a study of cytomegalovirus exposure and HLA in healthy donors. PCR used 60 Vbeta primers and 13 Jbeta primers. Generated by immunoSEQ multiplex PCR, the TCRdb table keeps only in-frame clones and is missing some. Here the sample spans tens of thousands of clones, around 75% being singletons. Sequences were obtained from PBMCs. The receptor set was obtained from a man in his forties or fifties in good health and CMV-seropositive.

This clone was seen only a few times. The V gene is TRBV9, the J gene TRBJ2-7, with TRBD2 matching over 7 bases. Germline V gene sequence: CDR1 SGDLS, CDR2 YYNGEE. This CDR3 is 16 amino acids long. With V trimmed by 0 bases and J by 0 bases, 6 bases remained unmatched. The CDR3, as DNA: TGTGCCAGCAGCGTAGCTGCGGGAGCCTACTCCTACGAGCAGTACTTC. It is translated as CASSVAAGAYSYEQYF.

The chain combines TRBV5-1 with TRBJ2-1; D call uncertain. CDR1 and CDR2 from the germline V gene are SGHRS and YFSETQ. Trimming took off 0 bases at V and 2 bases at J, with 9 bases between the two ends. This CDR3 region has 15 residues. DNA for the CDR3: TGCGCCAGCAGCTTGGAAGGCGGAGCCTACAATGAGCAGTTCTTC. Translation: CASSLEGGAYNEQFF.

This chain joins TRBV19 and TRBJ2-7; 8 bases agree with TRBD1. The CDR3 has 13 amino acids. After removal of 8 bases from V and 6 bases from J, the junction contained 9 bases not matched to a gene. The germline gives CDR1 LNHDA, CDR2 SQIVND (reference sequence). The chain's CDR3 is CASADRGGREQYF. The CDR3 bases are TGTGCCAGTGCTGACAGGGGTGGCCGCGAGCAGTACTTC.

In this sample, this clone turned up a few times. V is TRBV7-9 and J is TRBJ2-3; the D gene is possibly TRBD1 (5 bases). The CDR3 length is 11 residues. V was clipped by 4 bases and J by 6 bases, with 5 bases between them. Germline lookup yields CDR1 SEHNR and CDR2 FQNEAQ (reference sequence). In DNA, the CDR3 is TGTGCCAGCAGCTACAGGGATACGCAGTATTTT. Its translation: CASSYRDTQYF.

This chain connects TRBV2 to TRBJ2-3; 11 bases line up with TRBD2. V was clipped by 0 bases and J by 6 bases; unmatched bases: 5. The CDR3 is 16 residues long. The germline V gene encodes CDR1 SNHLY and CDR2 FYNNEI. The CDR3 reads CASSEALAGAVDTQYF. CDR3 in DNA: TGTGCCAGCAGTGAAGCACTAGCGGGAGCGGTGGATACGCAGTATTTT. The full variable domain, rest sourced from reference TRBV2 and TRBJ2-3, is EPEVTQTPSHQVTQMGQEVILRCVPISNHLYFYWYRQILGQKVEFLVSFYNNEISEKSEIFDDQFSVERPDGSNFTLKIRSTKLEDSAMYFCASSEALAGAVDTQYFGPGTRLTVL.

This chain joins TRBV6-5 and TRBJ1-5; no clear D gene. Germline assignment: CDR1 MNHEY and CDR2 SVGAGI. The V gene lost 4 bases and the J gene lost 3 bases, with 13 bases spanning the gap. The CDR3 spans 15 residues. DNA for the CDR3: TGTGCCAGCAGTTTTACACAAGTACCCAATCAGCCCCAGCATTTT. Its protein is CASSFTQVPNQPQHF.

V gene TRBV7-8 combines with J gene TRBJ1-6; TRBD1 might be the D (6 bases). This CDR3 region has 14 residues. The germline gives CDR1 SGHVS, CDR2 FQNEAQ. The ends were cut back, 7 bases at V and 5 bases at J, with 12 bases in the middle. CDR3 sequence: CASTGGTHNSPLHF. Written as DNA, the CDR3 is TGTGCCAGCACCGGGGGGACACATAATTCACCCCTCCACTTT.

This clone has just one count. V is TRBV27 and J is TRBJ2-1, with D possibly being TRBD2 (6 bases). The V end lost 4 bases, the J end lost 7 bases, and 17 bases lay between the germline ends. From germline, CDR1 is MNHEY and CDR2 SMNVEV (reference sequence). The CDR3 contains 15 residues. CDR3 loop: CASSWDSRGTNEQFF. The CDR3 DNA sequence: TGTGCCAGCAGTTGGGACTCCCGAGGCACGAATGAGCAGTTCTTC.

As regards this clone: One end of the junction fails to match germline, which may point to a read error. The rearrangement links TRBV4-3 to TRBJ2-1; D gene ambiguous. This CDR3 is built from 17 residues. Looked up from germline, CDR1 is LGHNA and CDR2 is YSLEER. In nucleotides, the CDR3 is TGCGCCAGCAGCCAAGATATGATCGTAGCCACCTACAATGCGCAGTTCTTC. Translating it yields CASSQDMIVATYNAQFF.

This clone was detected once. The V call is TRBV5-1, the J call TRBJ1-4; D is unclear. CDR1 is SGHRS and CDR2 is YFSETQ in the germline V gene. V was clipped by 1 base and J by 2 bases, with 3 bases between them. This CDR3 region has 13 residues. The CDR3 here is CASSLSTNEKLFF. The CDR3 bases are TGCGCCAGCAGCTTGTCGACTAATGAAAAACTGTTTTTT. Based on the CDR3 plus reference TRBV5-1 and TRBJ1-4, the full variable domain is KAGVTQTPRYLIKTRGQQVTLSCSPISGHRSVSWYQQTPGQGLQFLFEYFSETQRNKGNFPGRFSGRQFSNSRSEMNVSTLELGDSALYLCASSLSTNEKLFFGSGTQLSVL.

This clone came up a few times. The junction departs from the called germline gene at one end, perhaps through a read error. The rearrangement joins TRBV5-4 to TRBJ1-2, with D unclear. Germline-derived CDR1 and CDR2 are SGHNT and YYREEE (reference sequence). The CDR3 runs to 15 residues. For the CDR3, the DNA is TGTGCCAGCAGCAGCCAGAGCGGTGCTAACTATGGCTCCACCTTC. This encodes CASSSQSGANYGSTF. Full variable domain (missing parts from reference TRBV5-4 and TRBJ1-2): ETGVTQSPTHLIKTRGQQVTLRCSSQSGHNTVSWYQQALGQGPQFIFQYYREEENGRGNFPPRFSGLQFPNYSSELNVNALELDDSALYLCASSSQSGANYGSTFGSGTRLTVV.

CDR3 nucleotides: TGTGCCAGCAGCTCAAACAGGGCAGCTGAGCAGTTCTTC. Encoded protein: CASSSNRAAEQFF. This chain links TRBV13 with TRBJ2-1, with D possibly matching TRBD1 (6 bases). The V gene lost 4 bases and the J gene lost 9 bases, with 13 bases spanning the gap. Germline-derived CDR1 and CDR2 are PRHDT and FYEKMQ (reference sequence). The CDR3 runs 13 residues.

This clone was detected once. This sequence joins TRBV9 and TRBJ1-2; TRBD1 matches at 8 bases. Trimming at V came to 6 bases and at J to 2 bases, leaving 9 bases not matched to a gene. In germline, CDR1 is SGDLS, CDR2 YYNGEE. The CDR3 runs to 15 residues. In DNA, the CDR3 is TGTGCCAGCAATCGTTTATCAGGGGGCAACTATGGCTACACCTTC. This translates into CASNRLSGGNYGYTF. Supplemented by reference TRBV9 and TRBJ1-2, the full variable domain reads DSGVTQTPKHLITATGQRVTLRCSPRSGDLSVYWYQQSLDQGLQFLIQYYNGEERAKGNILERFSAQQFPDLHSELNLSSLELGDSALYFCASNRLSGGNYGYTFGSGTRLTVV.

The chain employs TRBV5-5 and TRBJ1-3, with 7 bases aligning to TRBD1. The germline gives CDR1 SGHKS, CDR2 YYEKEE (reference sequence). The CDR3 extends over 16 amino acids. The V and J ends lost 0 bases and 2 bases, in that order; junction bases with no gene match: 5. CDR3 protein: CASSLGQGMAGNTIYF. In DNA, the CDR3 is TGTGCCAGCAGCTTGGGACAGGGAATGGCTGGAAACACCATATATTTT.

In the case of this clone: This probably arose from a read error, given a far larger clone one base away. The chain couples TRBV5-5 to TRBJ2-1; 10 positions match TRBD2. V lost 3 bases and J lost 6; bases outside the gene matches: 15. This CDR3 region has 18 residues. CDR1 and CDR2 from the germline V gene are SGHKS and YYEKEE (reference sequence). The CDR3 DNA sequence: TGTGCCAGCAGCTCGAATAGCGGGAGGCCAGGCTTTGCCAATGAGCAGTTCTTC. It encodes CASSSNSGRPGFANEQFF.